This is a list of T cell receptor beta chains from one sample in a study of T cell repertoires in cytomegalovirus infection. What these receptors recognize is not known. TCRdb reprocessed the reads via MiXCR and lists one record per CDR3 protein. This sample yields roughly 700,000 distinct CDR3 sequences, of which about 33% are seen a single time; around a sixth belongs to the top ten. Sample: cultured PBMCs, taken from culture after CMV antigen stimulation. Source of these receptors: a human donor in good health (CMV status not recorded). Some clones in this sample may be carry-over from other donors' samples. Each CDR3 is given with its conserved first and last residue. A D gene is named only where the DNA matches it firmly. Only part of the rows carry a size: once, few, many, or a class if the clone is expanded.

d_gene,abundance,v_gene,j_gene,CDR3nt,CDR3aa
TRBD1,few,TRBV28,TRBJ2-7,TGTGCCAGCAGTGCGGACAGGGAAAGCTCCTACGAGCAGTACTTC,CASSADRESSYEQYF
TRBD2,many,TRBV7-2,TRBJ2-7,TGTGCCAGCAGCTTAGCGCCGATTGGGCGGGGGGGCGGCCACGAGCAGTACTTC,CASSLAPIGRGGGHEQYF
.,.,TRBV7-6,TRBJ2-3,TGTGCCAGCAGGTTTACCGCAGATACGCAGTATTTT,CASRFTADTQYF
.,.,TRBV7-2,TRBJ2-5,TGTGCCAGCAGCTTATACGGGCACCAAGAGACCCAGTACTTC,CASSLYGHQETQYF
TRBD1,few,TRBV4-2,TRBJ1-2,TGTGCCAGCAGCCAAGAATTCGGGACAGGGGGCATCTATGGCTACACCTTC,CASSQEFGTGGIYGYTF
.,once,TRBV7-2,TRBJ1-1,TGTGCCAGCAGCGTTCAGGGTTACACTGAAGCTTTCTTT,CASSVQGYTEAFF
.,.,TRBV6-2/TRBV6-3,TRBJ2-4,TGTGCCAGCAGTTACATGGGCCTTAGTGGAAACATTCAGTACTTC,CASSYMGLSGNIQYF
.,once,TRBV7-4,TRBJ2-7,TGTGCCAGCAGCTCCGAGAGTACTGCCCACGAGCAGTACTTC,CASSSESTAHEQYF
.,many,TRBV7-2,TRBJ2-7,TGTGCCAGCAGCCGAAGCGGTACCTCCTACGAGCAGTACTTC,CASSRSGTSYEQYF
TRBD2,.,TRBV7-9,TRBJ2-2,TGTGCCAGCAGCTCACCCCAGACTAGCCGGGGCGGGGAGCTGTTTTTT,CASSSPQTSRGGELFF
.,.,TRBV19,TRBJ1-1,TGTGCCAGTAGTCTCGTCTTACTGGGCCGAGAAGCTTTCTTT,CASSLVLLGREAFF
TRBD1,.,TRBV2,TRBJ2-3,TGTGCCAGCAGCTCAGGGGGCGCTCAAACGCAGTATTTT,CASSSGGAQTQYF
.,few,TRBV27,TRBJ2-3,TGTGCCAGCAGTTTTACCGGGACCTCGCAGTATTTT,CASSFTGTSQYF
.,.,TRBV19,TRBJ2-2,TGTGCCAGTAGTCCCCAGGGGGCGGGAGTTGCAAGCGGGGAGCTGTTTTTT,CASSPQGAGVASGELFF
.,.,TRBV6-2/TRBV6-3,TRBJ2-1,TGTGCCAGCAGTTCCCGCACGACAGGTTCGATCTACAATGAGCAGTTCTTC,CASSSRTTGSIYNEQFF
TRBD1,.,TRBV5-3,TRBJ1-4,TGTGCCAGCAGCTTGAACAGGGGAGGACTGTTTTTT,CASSLNRGGLFF
TRBD2,few,TRBV12-3/TRBV12-4,TRBJ2-5,TGTGCCAGCAGTTTAGGCCCAGCGGGAGTCCAAGAGACCCAGTACTTC,CASSLGPAGVQETQYF
.,few,TRBV6-5,TRBJ1-1,TGTGCCACCAGGGAGTTGAACACTGAAGCTTTCTTT,CATRELNTEAFF
.,.,TRBV6-5,TRBJ2-1,TGTGCCAGCAGTTACCCTCCCTACGAGCAGTTCTTC,CASSYPPYEQFF
.,.,TRBV6-6,TRBJ1-2,TGTGCCAGCAGTTACTCCGTTTTGAGGGCCAACTATGGCTACACCTTC,CASSYSVLRANYGYTF
.,few,TRBV10-3,TRBJ1-2,TGTGCCATCGGGCCCTCATCGCACTATGGCTACACCTTC,CAIGPSSHYGYTF
TRBD1,.,TRBV19,TRBJ2-6,TGTGCCAGTAGGGGACAGGGGGCGCCGGCCAACGTCCTGACTTTC,CASRGQGAPANVLTF
.,.,TRBV4-3,TRBJ1-6,TGCGCCAGCAGCCAAGATCCAAGACCCACCGACAACAATTCACCCCTCCACTTT,CASSQDPRPTDNNSPLHF
.,.,TRBV6-6,TRBJ2-7,TGTGCCAGCAGTCGCGGGGATGTCTCCTACGAGCAGTACTTC,CASSRGDVSYEQYF
.,.,TRBV6-1,TRBJ2-3,TGTGCCAGCAGTGCTCTCGGGGCCCCGGGTGGAGATACGCAGTATTTT,CASSALGAPGGDTQYF
TRBD1,many,TRBV7-8,TRBJ1-1,TGTGCCAGCAGCCCCGGCAGGGGGCGAAAAGCTGAAGCTTTCTTT,CASSPGRGRKAEAFF
.,few,TRBV19,TRBJ1-5,TGTGCCAGTAGTATTAGGTCTCAGCCCCAGCATTTT,CASSIRSQPQHF
.,.,TRBV7-2,TRBJ1-2,TGTGCCAGCAGCTTAGGGGGATCGGGGTATGGCTACACCTTC,CASSLGGSGYGYTF
.,few,TRBV10-3,TRBJ2-3,TGTGCCATCAGCAGCCCACAAGATAGCACAGATACGCAGTATTTT,CAISSPQDSTDTQYF